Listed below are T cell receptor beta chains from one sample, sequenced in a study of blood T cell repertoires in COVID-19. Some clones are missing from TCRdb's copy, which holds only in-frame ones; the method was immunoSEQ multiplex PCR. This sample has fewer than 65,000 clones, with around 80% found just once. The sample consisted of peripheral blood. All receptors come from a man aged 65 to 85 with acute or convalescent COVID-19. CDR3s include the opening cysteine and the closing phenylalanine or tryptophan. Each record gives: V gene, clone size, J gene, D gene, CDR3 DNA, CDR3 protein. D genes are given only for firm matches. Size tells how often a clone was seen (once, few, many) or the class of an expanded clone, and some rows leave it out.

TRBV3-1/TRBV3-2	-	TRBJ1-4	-	TGTGCCAGCAGCCCCCTCCGGCGGGGTGAAAAACTGTTTTTT	CASSPLRRGEKLFF
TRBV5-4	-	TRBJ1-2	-	TGTGCCAGCTGGAGGGGAGGGCAGGGGTCCGGCTACACCTTC	CASWRGGQGSGYTF
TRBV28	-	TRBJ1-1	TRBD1	TGTGCCAGCAGTACCCAGGGGGCGGAGGGCACTGAAGCTTTCTTT	CASSTQGAEGTEAFF
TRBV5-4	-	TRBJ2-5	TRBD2	TGTGCCAGCAGCTCCCGGACTAGCGGGTACCAAGAGACCCAGTACTTC	CASSSRTSGYQETQYF
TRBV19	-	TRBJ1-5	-	TGTGCCAGTAGTATAGACCTTAGCAATCAGCCCCAGCATTTT	CASSIDLSNQPQHF
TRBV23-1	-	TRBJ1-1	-	TGCGCCAGCACTTATCATATTACAGGTGTTACTGAAGCTTTCTTT	CASTYHITGVTEAFF
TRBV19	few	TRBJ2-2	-	TGTGCCAGTAGTACCCAATATGGTCTACCCACCGGGGAGCTGTTTTTT	CASSTQYGLPTGELFF
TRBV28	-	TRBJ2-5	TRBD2	TGTGCCAGCTCTTCCCCCGGACTAGGTCGGGAGACCCAGTACTTC	CASSSPGLGRETQYF
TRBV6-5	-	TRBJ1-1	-	TGTGCCAGCAGTTACTCGACTGCCAGAACTGAAGCTTTCTTT	CASSYSTARTEAFF
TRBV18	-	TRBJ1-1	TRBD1	TGTGCCAGCTCACCGCGACAGGGTGAAGCTTTCTTT	CASSPRQGEAFF
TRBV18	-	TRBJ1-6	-	TGTGCCAGCTCACCCGGACAGCAGAATTCACCCCTCCACTTT	CASSPGQQNSPLHF
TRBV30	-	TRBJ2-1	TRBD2	TGTGCCTGGAGTAGGGTTAGCGGGAGCTCCTACAATGAGCAGTTCTTC	CAWSRVSGSSYNEQFF
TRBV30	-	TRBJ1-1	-	TGTGCCTGGATTCGGGGGGCAACGACTGAAGCTTTCTTT	CAWIRGATTEAFF
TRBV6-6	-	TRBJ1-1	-	TGTGCCAGCAGTTTAAGGGGGGGGGACACTGAAGCTTTCTTT	CASSLRGGDTEAFF
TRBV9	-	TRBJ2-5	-	TGTGCCAGCAGCGTAGCACAGGGCTCTGGGGAGACCCAGTACTTC	CASSVAQGSGETQYF
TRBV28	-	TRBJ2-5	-	TGTGCCTTCGGGAAGCCGGGCCCTATGGCCCGACGGGAGACCCAGTACTTC	CAFGKPGPMARRETQYF
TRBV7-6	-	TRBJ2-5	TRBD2	TGTGCCAGCAGCTTAGATAGGCTAGCGGGGGGGCCGGAGACCCAGTACTTC	CASSLDRLAGGPETQYF
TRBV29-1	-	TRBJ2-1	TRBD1	TGCAGCGTTGAGGGGCAGGGGGTCAATGAGCAGTTCTTC	CSVEGQGVNEQFF
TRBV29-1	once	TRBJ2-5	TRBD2	TGCAGCGCCAGGACTAGCGGCGAGACCCAGTACTTC	CSARTSGETQYF
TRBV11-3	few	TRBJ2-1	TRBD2	TGTGCCAGCAGCTTGGAAAGCGGGGGGTACAATGAGCAGTTCTTC	CASSLESGGYNEQFF
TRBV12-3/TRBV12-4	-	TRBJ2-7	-	TGTGCCAGCAGTTTGGGGGGGACAGGCTATTTTTTC	CASSLGGTGYFF
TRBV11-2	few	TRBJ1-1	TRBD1	TGTGCCAGCAGCTGGGGACAGGGGGCGGGCGCTTTCTTT	CASSWGQGAGAFF
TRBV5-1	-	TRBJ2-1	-	TGCGCCAGCAGCTCGCCGGGGGGCGTTCGCTCCTACAATGAGCAGTTCTTC	CASSSPGGVRSYNEQFF
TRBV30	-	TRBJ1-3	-	TGTGCCTGGAGCAGGTTCTCTGGAAACACCATATATTTT	CAWSRFSGNTIYF
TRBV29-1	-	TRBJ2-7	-	TGCAGCGTTGAACTGTCCTACGAGCAGTACTTC	CSVELSYEQYF
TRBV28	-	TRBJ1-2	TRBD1	TGTGCCAGATTTCCGGGACAGGAATATTGTGTGGAAGGCTACACCTTC	CARFPGQEYCVEGYTF
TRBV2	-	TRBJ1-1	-	TGTGCCAGCAGGAGGGAACAGACCTCGAACACTGAAGCTTTCTTT	CASRREQTSNTEAFF
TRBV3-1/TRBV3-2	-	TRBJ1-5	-	TGTGCCAGCAGCCTCGGACTAAATCAGCCCCAGCATTTT	CASSLGLNQPQHF
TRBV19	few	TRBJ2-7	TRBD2	TGTGCCAGTAGCCCGACCGGGACTAGCGGGAGTTACGAGCAGTACTTC	CASSPTGTSGSYEQYF
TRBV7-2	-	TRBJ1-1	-	TGTGCCAGCAGCACCACGAGGAACACTGAAGCTTTCTTT	CASSTTRNTEAFF
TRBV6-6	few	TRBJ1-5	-	TGTGCCAGCAGCATCGAGGGACAGCCCCAGCATTTT	CASSIEGQPQHF
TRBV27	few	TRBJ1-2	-	TGTGCCAGCAGCCGCGATCAGGGTATCTATGGCTACACCTTC	CASSRDQGIYGYTF
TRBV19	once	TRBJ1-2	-	TGTGCCAGTAGGGCCCCTTCCTCTAACTATGGCTACACCTTC	CASRAPSSNYGYTF
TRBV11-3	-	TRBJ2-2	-	TGTGCCAGCAGCTCCCAGGTACCCGGGGAGCTGTTTTTT	CASSSQVPGELFF
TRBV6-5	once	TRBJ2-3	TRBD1	TGTGCCTGTTGGACAGGGGATTCTAGCACAGATACGCAGTATTTT	CACWTGDSSTDTQYF
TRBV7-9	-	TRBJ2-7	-	TGTGCCAGCAGTGCTACAGGGTTAGAGCAGTACTTC	CASSATGLEQYF
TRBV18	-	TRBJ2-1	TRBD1	TGTGCCAGCTCACCAGGGACAGAGTACAATGAGCAGTTCTTC	CASSPGTEYNEQFF
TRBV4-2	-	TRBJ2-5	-	TGTGCCAGCAGCCACGACACTCCTAGGACTGGCCAAGAGACCCAGTACTTC	CASSHDTPRTGQETQYF
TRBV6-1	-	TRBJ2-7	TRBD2	TGTGCCAGCAGTGAGCCGGGACTAGCTTCCTACGAGCAGTACTTC	CASSEPGLASYEQYF
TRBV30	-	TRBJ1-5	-	TGTGCCTGGCTACAGGGAAATAGCAATCAGCCCCAGCATTTT	CAWLQGNSNQPQHF
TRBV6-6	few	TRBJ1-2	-	TGTGCCAGCGACAGCCGCTATGGCTACACCTTC	CASDSRYGYTF
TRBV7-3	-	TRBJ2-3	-	TGTGCCAGCAGCTTAAATCCAGGGAATCCCGCAGATACGCAGTATTTT	CASSLNPGNPADTQYF
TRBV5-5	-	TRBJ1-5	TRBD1	TGTGCCAGCAGCCCAGGGGCGGGACAGGGTTTGCAGCCCCAGCATTTT	CASSPGAGQGLQPQHF